This T cell receptor beta chain was recorded in a study of T cell repertoires in cytomegalovirus infection (dated by TCRdb to between 2018 and 2020). With regard to the full study: Donor HLA type was relevant to the analysis, as public TCR beta signatures indicated carriage of CMV infection together with the matching HLA type. Paper-wide results and their limitations: In both this cohort and an independent cohort of some 350 donors, the cumulative frequency of public TCR beta family members distinguished carriers of CMV infection plus the relevant HLA type. The ex vivo response was dominated by HLA-C-restricted CMV-specific TCR beta clonotypes, which also provided the single most frequent clonotype in two of eight donors.

V ends up 6 bases short and J 4 bases short, with an unmatched junction base count of 15. From the cysteine through the phenylalanine, the CDR3 covers 17 amino acids. Only the CDR3 DNA stays, 51 bases, in frame from base 1. Sequenced on an Illumina HiSeq 1500. The raw public data were reprocessed by TCRdb itself: fastp quality trimming at Q25, MiXCR clonotype calling, in-frame beta chains only. Rows are unified per CDR3 protein, each entry keeping the most common DNA and genes. A total of 350,000 to 500,000 distinct CDR3 sequences appear in this sample, roughly 31% of them only once. Roughly an eighth of the sample comes from the top ten. Remarks on this clonotype: Its antigen is still unknown. The record has no base qualities; no much larger clone is one base away.

The sequence derives from a human donor in good health (CMV status not recorded). Some clones in this sample may be carry-over from other donors' samples. The sequence links TRBV12-3 or TRBV12-4 to TRBJ1-5, with 7 bases matching TRBD1. The sequencing sample was made of PBMCs. The CDR3 protein sequence reads: CASSPGQVGALNQPQHF. The sequence in DNA is TGTGCCAGCAGCCCAGGACAGGTAGGGGCACTTAATCAGCCCCAGCATTTT.